Detailed here is one TCR beta chain. Its ends do not fully match the called genes, so a read error is possible. In the original processing: For nucleated cells, counts were estimated from reference gene primer amplification. Profiled with immunoSEQ multiplex PCR; TCRdb holds only in-frame clones, not every one. V, J and clone size are taken as reported in that table, and D and trimming were inferred from the DNA itself. Among over 45,000 clones, around nine tenths were seen once, and the ten largest hold about 5.1%. This entry is derived from a study of blood T cell repertoires in COVID-19. Study-level background: Sites in the United States, Italy and Spain provided acute and convalescent COVID-19 samples. Sources were T cells, B-cell-depleted T cells, or PBMCs; the material itself was cDNA or gDNA.

In germline, CDR1 is SEHNR, CDR2 FQNEAQ (reference sequence). This CDR3 region has 15 residues. The source material was peripheral blood. The chain links TRBV7-9 to TRBJ1-2, with D perhaps matching TRBD1 (5 bases). This TCR derives from a man in his sixties or seventies with acute or convalescent COVID-19. The CDR3: CASNLGAGSSYGYTF. The CDR3 DNA is TGTGCCAGCAACTTAGGAGCAGGGTCGAGCTATGGCTACACCTTC.